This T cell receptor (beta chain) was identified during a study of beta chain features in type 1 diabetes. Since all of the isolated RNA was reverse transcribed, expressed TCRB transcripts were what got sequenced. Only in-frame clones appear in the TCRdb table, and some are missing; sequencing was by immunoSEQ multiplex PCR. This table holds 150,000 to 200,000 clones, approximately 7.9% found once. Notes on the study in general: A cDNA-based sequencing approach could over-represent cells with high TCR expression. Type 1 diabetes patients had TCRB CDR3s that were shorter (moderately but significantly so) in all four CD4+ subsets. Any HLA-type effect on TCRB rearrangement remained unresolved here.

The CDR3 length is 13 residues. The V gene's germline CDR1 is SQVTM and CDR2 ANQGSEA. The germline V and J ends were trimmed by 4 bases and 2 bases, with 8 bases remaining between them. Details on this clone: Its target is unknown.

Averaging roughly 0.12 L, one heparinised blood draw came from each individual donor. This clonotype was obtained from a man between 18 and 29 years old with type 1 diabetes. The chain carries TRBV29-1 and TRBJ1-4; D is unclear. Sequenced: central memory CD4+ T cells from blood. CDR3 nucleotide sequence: TGCAGCGTTGGTGTGCGGACTAATGAAAAACTGTTTTTT. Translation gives CSVGVRTNEKLFF.